One and the same sample provided the 31 T cell receptor beta chains below, sequenced in a study of T cells after yellow fever vaccination. From the 5' RACE reads, TCRdb called clonotypes with MiXCR, one entry per CDR3 protein. This table has around 350,000 distinct CDR3 sequences, roughly 11% appearing once. Here the sequenced sample was PBMCs, taken on the day of the first yellow fever vaccination. Receptors originate from a man aged 18 to 29 who received the YFV17D yellow fever vaccine.

This clonotype was observed a handful of times. The gene calls are TRBV20-1 and TRBJ2-1, with 7 bases matching TRBD2. V dropped 3 bases and J dropped 10; count of bases not matched to a gene: 15. Germline V gene data show CDR1 as DFQATT and CDR2 as SNEGSKA (reference sequence). The CDR3 loop spans 15 amino acids. The CDR3 bases are TGCAGTGCTAGGCCCTGGGGGGGGGTACGATACGAGCAGTTCTTC. This codes for CSARPWGGVRYEQFF.

At least ten counts were recorded for this clonotype. CDR3 DNA: TGTGCCAGCAGCCCACAGGGGTCGAACACTGAAGCTTTCTTT. Translating it yields CASSPQGSNTEAFF. The chain combines TRBV12-3 or TRBV12-4 with TRBJ1-1; 7 positions match TRBD1. V dropped 6 bases and J dropped 1; count of bases not matched to a gene: 5. CDR3 length equals 14 residues.

This clonotype was seen a few times. CDR3 sequence reads: CSARRGTGTYEQYF. In DNA form, the CDR3 reads TGCAGTGCTAGGCGAGGGACAGGGACTTACGAGCAGTACTTC. The V and J genes are TRBV20-1 and TRBJ2-7; 9 nucleotides align to TRBD1. CDR3 length equals 14 residues. Per germline, CDR1 DFQATT and CDR2 SNEGSKA (reference sequence). V trimming: 3 bases; J trimming: 4 bases; junction bases outside the gene matches: 7.

This clonotype has a handful of counts. The chain employs TRBV19 and TRBJ1-6; TRBD1 is a possible D gene (5 bases). Per the germline V gene, CDR1 is LNHDA and CDR2 is SQIVND (reference sequence). The CDR3 is 14 residues long. Between the trimmed V and J ends, which lost 5 bases and 7 bases, there was a span of 12 bases. DNA for the CDR3: TGTGCCAGTAGTTTCGGACACGGGAATTCACCCCTCCACTTT. Translated, it gives CASSFGHGNSPLHF.

The sample holds one count of this clonotype. The chain combines TRBV6-1 with TRBJ1-1; D ambiguous. This CDR3 region has 14 residues. Germline assignment: CDR1 MNHNS and CDR2 SASEGT. V was shortened by 2 bases and J by 1 base, with 8 bases between the two germline ends. In nucleotides, the CDR3 is TGTGCCAGCAGTGAAAATGAGCGGAACACTGAAGCTTTCTTT. Translating gives CASSENERNTEAFF.

This clonotype appeared a single time. The chain employs TRBV18 and TRBJ1-3, with D unclear. V dropped 2 bases and J dropped 0 bases, with 5 bases sitting between them. In germline, CDR1 is KGHSH, CDR2 LQKENI. The CDR3 runs to 14 residues. The CDR3 is CASSPLSSGNTIYF. The CDR3 nucleotides read TGTGCCAGCTCACCATTGAGCTCTGGAAACACCATATATTTT.

This clonotype was counted a few times. The V and J genes are TRBV6-5 and TRBJ2-5; no definite D call. V lost 2 bases to trimming and J lost 5 bases, with 9 bases between them. The CDR3 has 13 residues. The germline gives CDR1 MNHEY, CDR2 SVGAGI. DNA of the CDR3: TGTGCCAGCAGTTACCCGGGCCGGGAGACCCAGTACTTC. It yields the protein CASSYPGRETQYF.

V is TRBV5-1 and J is TRBJ2-3, with 12 bases aligning to TRBD2. The CDR3 is 15 amino acids. Germline lookup yields CDR1 SGHRS and CDR2 YFSETQ. The trim removed 4 bases at V and 4 bases at J, leaving 4 bases unmatched. CDR3 DNA sequence: TGCGCCAGCAGCCCGCTAGCGGGGGGGCCAGATACGCAGTATTTT. This sequence encodes CASSPLAGGPDTQYF.

There are a few counts of this clonotype. V gene TRBV12-3 or TRBV12-4 combines with J gene TRBJ1-3; D is ambiguous. Trimming took 8 bases from V and 2 from J, leaving 13 bases between them. The CDR3 extends over 14 amino acids. The CDR3 loop reads CASVLAGAGNTIYF. The DNA for the CDR3 is TGTGCCAGCGTATTGGCCGGGGCTGGAAACACCATATATTTT.

V is TRBV11-2 and J is TRBJ2-5; no clear D gene. CDR1 is SGHAT and CDR2 is FQNNGV in the germline V gene. Trimming pared 4 bases from V and 2 bases from J, leaving 11 bases between. The CDR3 has 14 amino acids. CDR3 sequence: CASSSQIQQETQYF. The CDR3 DNA reads as TGTGCCAGCAGCTCCCAAATACAACAAGAGACCCAGTACTTC.

This clonotype was recorded a few times. The J gene is TRBJ2-2, the V gene TRBV29-1; unclear D gene. V was clipped by 0 bases and J by 5 bases, with 4 bases between them. The germline gives CDR1 SQVTM, CDR2 ANQGSEA. The CDR3 loop spans 12 amino acids. DNA for the CDR3: TGCAGCGTTGAAGAGAGAACCGGGGAGCTGTTTTTT. It translates to CSVEERTGELFF.

This clonotype was seen many times. The chain joins TRBV29-1 to TRBJ2-7; TRBD1 is a possible D gene (6 bases). The V gene's germline CDR1 is SQVTM and CDR2 ANQGSEA. The CDR3 runs to 14 residues. V was trimmed by 2 bases and J by 2 bases, leaving 13 bases between them. The CDR3 loop is CSVERVEGAYEQYF. The CDR3 nucleotides are TGCAGCGTTGAACGGGTAGAGGGGGCCTACGAGCAGTACTTC.

This chain joins TRBV5-1 and TRBJ1-4; TRBD1 aligns across 7 bases. Unmatched junction bases numbered 8, after V lost 3 bases and J lost 3 bases. Germline V lookup: CDR1 SGHRS, CDR2 YFSETQ. There are 16 residues in the CDR3. The CDR3 spells CASSSVEGAANEKLFF. The CDR3 DNA reads as TGCGCCAGCAGCTCGGTCGAGGGGGCGGCTAATGAAAAACTGTTTTTT.

In this sample, this clonotype turned up a few times. The chain recombines TRBV18 with TRBJ1-3, with D uncertain. Germline V lookup: CDR1 KGHSH, CDR2 LQKENI. V was shortened by 3 bases and J by 2 bases, with 11 bases between the two germline ends. CDR3 length: 15 amino acids. CDR3 bases: TGTGCCAGCTCACCGGTAGGGAACACTGGAAACACCATATATTTT. It translates to CASSPVGNTGNTIYF.

This clonotype has a handful of counts. The V gene is TRBV7-9, the J gene TRBJ2-5; 12 bases fit TRBD2. The J segment lost 14 bases and the V segment lost 4 bases, leaving 8 bases of the junction unmatched. Germline V lookup: CDR1 SEHNR, CDR2 FQNEAQ (reference sequence). The CDR3 sequence is 13 residues long. The CDR3, as DNA: TGTGCCAGCAGCTCCTCCCCTAGCGGGGGGGATTACTTC. Its protein product is CASSSSPSGGDYF.

The chain recombines TRBV7-9 with TRBJ2-3; the D call may be TRBD1 or TRBD2 (6 bases each). Germline V gene sequence: CDR1 SEHNR, CDR2 FQNEAQ (reference sequence). V dropped 3 bases and J dropped 0 bases, with 13 bases sitting between them. The CDR3 is made up of 16 amino acids. CDR3 amino acids: CASSFEGGRSTDTQYF. In DNA, the CDR3 is TGTGCCAGCAGCTTCGAAGGGGGGCGGAGCACAGATACGCAGTATTTT.

This clonotype was counted many times. One end of the junction does not line up with germline, which may come from a read error. The chain couples TRBV7-7 to TRBJ2-5, with D possibly being TRBD1 (6 bases). The CDR3 is 11 amino acids. CDR1 and CDR2 from the germline V gene are SSHAT and FNYEAQ (reference sequence). The DNA for the CDR3 is TGTGCTAGCAGCTTAGGGGGGACCCAGTACTTC. This gives the protein CASSLGGTQYF.

This chain connects TRBV5-1 to TRBJ1-1; TRBD1 matches 7 bases. This CDR3 spans 15 amino acids. From germline, CDR1 is SGHRS and CDR2 YFSETQ. Trimming at V came to 4 bases and at J to 3 bases, leaving 9 bases not matched to a gene. The CDR3 DNA follows: TGCGCCAGCAGCCCCTTTACAGGGGAGGACACTGAAGCTTTCTTT. Amino acid sequence: CASSPFTGEDTEAFF.

This rearrangement joins TRBV7-2 to TRBJ1-2; no clear D gene. CDR1 and CDR2 from the germline V gene are SGHTA and FQGNSA. CDR3 length: 13 residues. V was shortened by 5 bases and J by 3 bases, with 10 bases between the two germline ends. The CDR3 nucleotides read TGTGCCAGCAGCCCCGAGGCGTACTATGGCTACACCTTC. Translating it yields CASSPEAYYGYTF.

This clonotype was picked up many times. The chain combines TRBV12-3 or TRBV12-4 with TRBJ2-1, with 9 bases that match TRBD2. V was pared by 3 bases and J by 4 bases, with 4 bases of the junction left unmatched. The CDR3 is 15 amino acids. The CDR3 reads CASSLEAGGYNEQFF. The CDR3 coding sequence is TGTGCCAGCAGTTTGGAAGCGGGGGGATACAATGAGCAGTTCTTC.

This clonotype was seen at least ten times. The V gene is TRBV12-3 or TRBV12-4, the J gene TRBJ2-1; 8 nucleotides agree with TRBD2. This CDR3 region has 15 residues. Trimming took 5 bases from V and 2 from J; bases not matched to a gene: 5. CDR3 protein: CASSPQGLAYNEQFF. The CDR3 coding sequence is TGTGCCAGCAGTCCCCAGGGACTAGCCTACAATGAGCAGTTCTTC.

The chain has TRBV3-1 and TRBJ2-1; no definite D call. From germline, CDR1 is LGHDT and CDR2 YNNKEL (reference sequence). CDR3 size: 12 residues. Trimming took off 6 bases at V and 5 bases at J, with 8 bases between the two ends. The CDR3, as DNA: TGTGCCAGCAGAGCTATGGACAATGAGCAGTTCTTC. Its protein is CASRAMDNEQFF.

This clonotype turned up a few times. This chain uses TRBV4-3 with TRBJ1-5; D not resolved. The CDR3 loop spans 12 amino acids. Trimming shortened V by 0 bases and J by 9 bases, and 6 bases separated the two germline ends. CDR1 and CDR2 (germline): LGHNA, YSLEER. CDR3 protein: CASSQDTGPQHF. Written as DNA, the CDR3 is TGCGCCAGCAGCCAAGACACGGGGCCCCAGCATTTT.

This clonotype was found a few times. V and J are TRBV18 and TRBJ1-5; D call uncertain. The germline V gene has CDR1 KGHSH and CDR2 LQKENI. The CDR3 runs to 15 residues. V lost 3 bases and J 3 bases, leaving 12 bases between the germline ends. The CDR3, as DNA: TGTGCCAGCTCACCGATTCGATCACTCAATCAGCCCCAGCATTTT. Amino acids: CASSPIRSLNQPQHF.

The rearrangement uses TRBV5-1 and TRBJ2-7; no clear D gene. The CDR3 spans 14 residues. V was trimmed by 0 bases and J by 2 bases, leaving 9 bases between them. In germline, CDR1 is SGHRS, CDR2 YFSETQ. The chain's CDR3 is CASSLGLDPYEQYF. CDR3 coding DNA: TGCGCCAGCAGCTTGGGGCTGGATCCCTACGAGCAGTACTTC. Together with reference TRBV5-1 and TRBJ2-7, the CDR3 gives the full variable domain: KAGVTQTPRYLIKTRGQQVTLSCSPISGHRSVSWYQQTPGQGLQFLFEYFSETQRNKGNFPGRFSGRQFSNSRSEMNVSTLELGDSALYLCASSLGLDPYEQYFGPGTRLTVT.

This chain joins TRBV6-5 and TRBJ2-5; the D gene is possibly TRBD2 (5 bases). Trimming took 0 bases from V and 1 from J, leaving 6 bases between them. Germline CDR1 reads MNHEY; CDR2 reads SVGAGI. The CDR3 runs to 14 residues. CDR3 coding DNA: TGTGCCAGCAGTTACTCGGACTTCCAAGAGACCCAGTACTTC. As protein: CASSYSDFQETQYF.

In this sample, this clonotype turned up a few times. The V and J genes are TRBV27 and TRBJ2-1; 9 bases agree with TRBD1. CDR3 length: 15 amino acids. The germline V gene has CDR1 MNHEY and CDR2 SMNVEV (reference sequence). Trimming cost V 5 bases and J 2 bases; bases outside gene matches: 4. The chain's CDR3 is CASSRTGDPYNEQFF. The CDR3 nucleotides read TGTGCCAGCAGTAGGACAGGGGACCCCTACAATGAGCAGTTCTTC.

This clonotype was counted a single time. The rearrangement uses TRBV9 and TRBJ2-3; possibly TRBD2 for D (5 bases). The V end lost 2 bases, the J end lost 2 bases, and 12 bases lay between the germline ends. This CDR3 spans 15 amino acids. In germline, CDR1 is SGDLS, CDR2 YYNGEE. The CDR3 loop reads CASSVAGWTTDTQYF. CDR3 sequence (DNA): TGTGCCAGCAGCGTTGCGGGCTGGACCACAGATACGCAGTATTTT.

The sample holds a few counts of this clonotype. The V gene is TRBV10-3, the J gene TRBJ2-7; 13 nucleotides line up with TRBD2. Looked up from germline, CDR1 is ENHRY and CDR2 is SYGVKD. Trimming cost V 2 bases and J 4 bases; bases outside gene matches: 2. The CDR3 runs to 15 residues. The CDR3 protein is CAISEGLAGAYEQYF. CDR3 coding DNA: TGTGCCATCAGTGAGGGACTAGCGGGGGCTTACGAGCAGTACTTC.

The chain carries TRBV5-1 and TRBJ2-4, with 9 bases that match TRBD2. V was pared by 3 bases and J by 0 bases, with 4 bases of the junction left unmatched. Germline V gives CDR1 SGHRS, CDR2 YFSETQ. CDR3 size: 16 residues. The CDR3 region is CASSSLAGTAKNIQYF. CDR3 in DNA: TGCGCCAGCAGCTCCCTAGCGGGGACAGCCAAAAACATTCAGTACTTC.

This clonotype came up many times. The V gene is TRBV12-3 or TRBV12-4, the J gene TRBJ1-2, with TRBD1 as a possible D gene (6 bases). Trimming left V 6 bases short and J 6 bases short, with 20 bases between. The CDR3 is made up of 15 amino acids. The CDR3 here is CASSLGDGTPNGYTF. CDR3 in DNA: TGTGCCAGCAGCCTGGGGGACGGGACACCGAATGGCTACACCTTC.